Presented here are 28 T cell receptor beta chains from one specimen sequenced in a study of T cells in narcolepsy (dated by TCRdb to the late 2010s). The receptor library was made with the immunoSEQ multiplex PCR assay. In its TCRdb copy, this immuneACCESS table keeps in-frame sequences only and misses some clones. Where compared with another copy, unresolved V genes explain less than half of these, and the others have no known cause. The sample table shows 25,000 to 35,000 clones, and under 85% are seen once. The ten largest clonotypes hold over 0.9% of the sample. Sequencing was done on a sample of CD45RA- memory CD4+ T cells from PBMCs. According to the study, the label for this sample's cell subset or site signals: memory T cells sorted ex vivo from peripheral blood. The receptors were gathered from a human donor with narcolepsy.

The chain couples TRBV9 to TRBJ1-5, with 7 nucleotides matching TRBD1. Germline values: CDR1 SGDLS, CDR2 YYNGEE. With V trimmed by 4 bases and J by 4 bases, 8 bases remained unmatched. The CDR3 has 15 amino acids. The chain's CDR3 is CASSPQGGLNQPQHF. CDR3 nucleotides: TGTGCCAGCAGCCCCCAGGGGGGCCTTAATCAGCCCCAGCATTTT. Based on the CDR3 plus reference TRBV9 and TRBJ1-5, the full variable domain is DSGVTQTPKHLITATGQRVTLRCSPRSGDLSVYWYQQSLDQGLQFLIQYYNGEERAKGNILERFSAQQFPDLHSELNLSSLELGDSALYFCASSPQGGLNQPQHFGDGTRLSIL.

The rearrangement links TRBV6-1 to TRBJ2-7, with 8 bases matching TRBD1. This CDR3 contains 15 residues. The V gene end was trimmed by 10 bases and the J gene end by 0 bases; junction bases not matched to a gene: 11. Germline CDR1 reads MNHNS; CDR2 reads SASEGT. The CDR3 DNA follows: TGTGCCACCTCATTAGGGGGACAGGCCTCCTACGAGCAGTACTTC. It specifies CATSLGGQASYEQYF.

This clone was counted once. The CDR3 loop reads CASSPRPDSYEQYF. DNA for the CDR3: TGTGCCAGCAGCCCACGTCCGGACAGCTACGAGCAGTACTTC. The chain links TRBV5-6 to TRBJ2-7; tentative D call: TRBD1 (6 bases). This CDR3 comprises 14 residues. Germline V gene data show CDR1 as SGHDT and CDR2 as YYEEEE. Deletions cut 4 bases from V and 3 bases from J, with 14 bases between. Full variable domain (missing parts from reference TRBV5-6 and TRBJ2-7): DAGVTQSPTHLIKTRGQQVTLRCSPKSGHDTVSWYQQALGQGPQFIFQYYEEEERQRGNFPDRFSGHQFPNYSSELNVNALLLGDSALYLCASSPRPDSYEQYFGPGTRLTVT.

This clone was seen more than once but under ten times. This chain joins TRBV5-6 and TRBJ1-3; TRBD1 is a possible D gene (6 bases). Trimming stripped 5 bases from V and 0 bases from J, with 12 bases between. The CDR3 runs 15 residues. Germline CDR1 reads SGHDT; CDR2 reads YYEEEE. The CDR3 sequence: CASRKDRNSGNTIYF. The CDR3 DNA reads as TGTGCCAGCAGGAAAGACAGGAACTCTGGAAACACCATATATTTT. Full variable domain (missing parts from reference TRBV5-6 and TRBJ1-3): DAGVTQSPTHLIKTRGQQVTLRCSPKSGHDTVSWYQQALGQGPQFIFQYYEEEERQRGNFPDRFSGHQFPNYSSELNVNALLLGDSALYLCASRKDRNSGNTIYFGEGSWLTVV.

This clone was observed a single time. The chain employs TRBV19 and TRBJ1-5; D gene ambiguous. The CDR3 is made up of 12 amino acids. Trimming took 7 bases from V and 12 from J, leaving 16 bases between them. Germline lookup yields CDR1 LNHDA and CDR2 SQIVND (reference sequence). The CDR3 here is CASTRDGRDQHF. CDR3 bases: TGTGCCAGTACTCGTGACGGAAGGGACCAGCATTTT. Full variable domain (missing parts from reference TRBV19 and TRBJ1-5): DGGITQSPKYLFRKEGQNVTLSCEQNLNHDAMYWYRQDPGQGLRLIYYSQIVNDFQKGDIAEGYSVSREKKESFPLTVTSAQKNPTAFYLCASTRDGRDQHFGDGTRLSIL.

The CDR3 protein is CASGLERIGRNSGNTIYF. The CDR3 region has the DNA TGTGCTAGTGGTTTGGAACGAATCGGGAGAAACTCTGGAAACACCATATATTTT. This rearrangement joins TRBV12-5 to TRBJ1-3; no firm D call. Trimming took 1 base from V and 0 from J, leaving 16 bases between them. Germline CDR1 and CDR2: LGHNT and FRNRAP. The CDR3 sequence is 18 residues long.

The chain is built from TRBV7-6 and TRBJ2-3; D may be TRBD1 or TRBD2 (6 bases each). CDR3 length equals 16 residues. V shed 5 bases and J shed 3 bases, with 18 bases lying between them. Germline lookup yields CDR1 SGHVS and CDR2 FNYEAQ. The CDR3 reads CASSRGSGGGTDTQYF. The CDR3 DNA reads as TGTGCCAGCAGCCGAGGGTCCGGGGGCGGGACAGATACGCAGTATTTT.

As for this clone: The sample has other DNA sequences that encode this CDR3 too. This chain uses TRBV18 with TRBJ1-4; D may be TRBD1 (6 bases). This CDR3 has 14 amino acids. The germline gives CDR1 KGHSH, CDR2 LQKENI. Trimming cost V 4 bases and J 0 bases, with 6 bases left between them. CDR3 coding DNA: TGTGCCAGCTCACAGGGGGCAACTAATGAAAAACTGTTTTTT. The encoded protein is CASSQGATNEKLFF.

This rearrangement joins TRBV19 to TRBJ1-4; the D is unclear. Trimming left V 1 base short and J 8 bases short, with 17 bases between. In germline, CDR1 is LNHDA, CDR2 SQIVND (reference sequence). The CDR3 extends over 16 amino acids. The CDR3 here is CASSIGRQPSREKLFF. The CDR3 DNA reads as TGTGCCAGTAGTATAGGTAGGCAGCCAAGTAGAGAAAAACTGTTTTTT.

This clone is a singleton in its sample. The chain employs TRBV7-9 and TRBJ1-5, with D uncertain. Germline CDR1 and CDR2: SEHNR and FQNEAQ (reference sequence). CDR3 length: 12 residues. Trimming stripped 6 bases from V and 5 bases from J, with 8 bases between. CDR3 nucleotides: TGTGCCAGCAGTAACCCAGATCAGCCCCAGCATTTT. It specifies CASSNPDQPQHF.

The CDR3 region has the DNA TGTGCCATCAGTGACGGGACACAAAACATTCAGTACTTC. Amino acid sequence: CAISDGTQNIQYF. This sequence joins TRBV10-3 and TRBJ2-4; weak D call: TRBD1 (6 bases). Per germline, CDR1 ENHRY and CDR2 SYGVKD. The ends were cut back, 3 bases at V and 5 bases at J, with 8 bases in the middle. The CDR3 length is 13 residues.

DNA of the CDR3: TGTGCCAGCAGCCCATGGGGGGTCATGAACACTGAAGCTTTCTTT. Translating it yields CASSPWGVMNTEAFF. The J gene is TRBJ1-1, the V gene TRBV6-5; a possible D gene is TRBD1 (5 bases). This CDR3 contains 15 residues. V shed 6 bases and J shed 0 bases, with 14 bases lying between them. The V gene's germline CDR1 is MNHEY and CDR2 SVGAGI.

This CDR3 is CASSFSGSDTQYF. CDR3 bases: TGTGCCAGCAGCTTTTCGGGCTCAGATACGCAGTATTTT. The J gene is TRBJ2-3, the V gene TRBV5-6; no clear D. The ends were cut back, 2 bases at V and 4 bases at J, with 8 bases in the middle. Per the germline V gene, CDR1 is SGHDT and CDR2 is YYEEEE. There are 13 residues in the CDR3.

CDR3 loop: CASSATGAYNEKLFF. The DNA for the CDR3 is TGTGCCAGCAGCGCGACAGGGGCCTATAATGAAAAACTGTTTTTT. The chain is built from TRBV9 and TRBJ1-4, with 8 nucleotides matching TRBD1. Per the germline V gene, CDR1 is SGDLS and CDR2 is YYNGEE. Trimming cost V 3 bases and J 4 bases; bases outside gene matches: 5. This CDR3 has 15 amino acids.

V and J are TRBV5-1 and TRBJ2-3; 9 bases align to TRBD1. CDR1 and CDR2 from the germline V gene are SGHRS and YFSETQ. There are 17 residues in the CDR3. V lost 5 bases and J lost 0; bases outside the gene matches: 10. The CDR3 reads CASRSDRGSPSTDTQYF. CDR3 DNA sequence: TGCGCCAGCAGATCGGACAGGGGAAGCCCTAGCACAGATACGCAGTATTTT.

V gene TRBV14 combines with J gene TRBJ2-5; no firm D call. Looked up from germline, CDR1 is SGHDN and CDR2 is FVKESK. Trimming took off 0 bases at V and 7 bases at J, with 6 bases between the two ends. The CDR3 has 12 amino acids. The CDR3 DNA sequence: TGTGCCAGCAGCCAAGATCGGCCGACCCAGTACTTC. It codes for CASSQDRPTQYF.

CDR3 loop: CASTVQGVNTEAFF. The CDR3 DNA is TGTGCCAGTACTGTACAGGGGGTGAACACTGAAGCTTTCTTT. This chain links TRBV19 with TRBJ1-1, with 8 bases fitting TRBD1. Trimming cost V 7 bases and J 0 bases; bases outside gene matches: 4. From germline, CDR1 is LNHDA and CDR2 SQIVND (reference sequence). The CDR3 consists of 14 residues.

The chain has TRBV10-3 and TRBJ1-2; D perhaps matches TRBD1 (5 bases). V was trimmed by 8 bases and J by 3 bases, leaving 13 bases between them. CDR1 ENHRY and CDR2 SYGVKD come from the germline V gene. The CDR3 totals 13 residues. DNA for the CDR3: TGTGCCATCCGGGGGTTCGCCGACTATGGCTACACCTTC. It specifies CAIRGFADYGYTF.

This chain uses TRBV6-1 with TRBJ1-4, with 10 bases that match TRBD1. The CDR3 sequence is 18 residues long. Germline V gene data show CDR1 as MNHNS and CDR2 as SASEGT. The V segment lost 4 bases and the J segment 0 bases; nucleotides outside the gene matches: 8. The CDR3 loop is CASSARPGQGSTNEKLFF. Here the CDR3 DNA reads TGTGCCAGCAGTGCACGACCGGGACAGGGGTCAACTAATGAAAAACTGTTTTTT.

The chain has TRBV4-1 and TRBJ2-5, with TRBD1 as a possible D gene (5 bases). CDR1 and CDR2 (germline): MGHRA, YSYEKL. This CDR3 comprises 15 residues. V was clipped by 0 bases and J by 1 base, with 9 bases between them. CDR3 DNA sequence: TGCGCCAGCAGCCAAGATGTCACAGGCCAAGAGACCCAGTACTTC. It yields the protein CASSQDVTGQETQYF.

V gene TRBV11-3 combines with J gene TRBJ2-7, with TRBD2 identical over 13 bases. This CDR3 has 14 amino acids. Trimming at V came to 6 bases and at J to 6 bases, leaving 5 bases not matched to a gene. CDR1 is SGHNT and CDR2 is YENEEA in the germline V gene. CDR3: CASSPGLAGVEQYF. The CDR3 DNA reads as TGTGCCAGCAGTCCCGGACTAGCGGGGGTCGAGCAGTACTTC. The complete variable domain, with remaining parts taken from reference TRBV11-3 and TRBJ2-7, reads EAGVVQSPRYKIIEKKQPVAFWCNPISGHNTLYWYLQNLGQGPELLIRYENEEAVDDSQLPKDRFSAERLKGVDSTLKIQPAELGDSAVYLCASSPGLAGVEQYFGPGTRLTVT.

The chain joins TRBV10-3 to TRBJ1-4; 10 nucleotides match TRBD1. Germline V CDR1 and CDR2: ENHRY, SYGVKD. The CDR3 totals 15 residues. The V and J ends lost 10 bases and 3 bases, in that order; junction bases with no gene match: 8. This chain's CDR3 is CATGTGVASNEKLFF. In DNA, the CDR3 is TGTGCCACCGGGACAGGGGTTGCTTCTAATGAAAAACTGTTTTTT.

The gene calls are TRBV28 and TRBJ2-7; TRBD1 might be the D (6 bases). Per germline, CDR1 MDHEN and CDR2 SYDVKM. Trimming cost V 6 bases and J 1 base, with 13 bases left between them. The CDR3 runs 14 residues. CDR3 residues: CASSTGQRSYEQYF. The CDR3, as DNA: TGTGCCAGCAGCACCGGACAGCGATCCTACGAGCAGTACTTC.

DNA of the CDR3: TGTGCCAGCAGCTCAGGGAGGGGGCTCAGTCAGCCCCAGCATTTT. This gives the protein CASSSGRGLSQPQHF. The chain joins TRBV5-6 to TRBJ1-5; 7 nucleotides line up with TRBD1. The CDR3 loop spans 15 amino acids. Germline CDR1 is SGHDT and CDR2 is YYEEEE. V shed 3 bases and J 6 bases; nucleotides not matched to a gene: 9. Full variable domain (missing parts from reference TRBV5-6 and TRBJ1-5): DAGVTQSPTHLIKTRGQQVTLRCSPKSGHDTVSWYQQALGQGPQFIFQYYEEEERQRGNFPDRFSGHQFPNYSSELNVNALLLGDSALYLCASSSGRGLSQPQHFGDGTRLSIL.

For this clone: The sample contains more than one DNA sequence encoding this CDR3. This sequence joins TRBV27 and TRBJ2-1; D is unclear. V lost 4 bases, J lost 6 bases, and 4 bases lay in between. From germline, CDR1 is MNHEY and CDR2 SMNVEV (reference sequence). The CDR3 spans 11 residues. DNA of the CDR3: TGTGCCAGCAGTTGGGGCAATGAGCAGTTCTTC. Its translation is CASSWGNEQFF.

This clone turned up a few times. The chain carries TRBV5-3 and TRBJ1-2; 12 bases match TRBD1. TRBV5-3 is recorded as an ORF, its role being uncertain. The CDR3 totals 13 residues. Germline trimming cut 7 bases from V and 8 bases from J; bases unmatched to any gene: 6. The CDR3 spells CARWDRGPRGYTF. The CDR3 region has the DNA TGTGCCAGATGGGACAGGGGGCCGCGGGGCTACACCTTC.

The chain joins TRBV11-3 to TRBJ2-7, with D possibly called TRBD1 or TRBD2 (5 bases each). Germline CDR1 reads SGHNT; CDR2 reads YENEEA. V gave up 7 bases and J gave up 6 bases, with 16 bases separating them. The CDR3 spans 13 residues. DNA of the CDR3: TGTGCCAGCACCTCCGGGGCCCGTGGCGAGCAGTACTTC. Translation: CASTSGARGEQYF.

The chain couples TRBV12-2 to TRBJ2-4; the table's D call, TRBD1, has no DNA check behind it. TRBV12-2 is classified as a pseudogene. The length of the CDR3 is 19 residues. CDR3 nucleotides: TGTGCAAGTCGCATTGGATGCAGGGGTGAAACACTAGCCAAAAACATTCAGTACTTC. It specifies CASRIGCRGETLAKNIQYF.